These 16 T cell receptor beta chains originate from one sample sequenced in a study of Graves' ophthalmopathy and Graves' hyperthyroidism. Using RNA transcripts, the TCR beta CDR3 regions were amplified. The workflow started with a first-round RT-PCR run with HTBI primers and then moved on to a second-round multiplex PCR. TCRdb recomputed calls from the multiplex PCR reads with MiXCR, one row per CDR3 protein. Counted here are some 750,000 distinct CDR3 sequences, 40% occurring once; the ten biggest clones make up 40% to 55%. The specimen was peripheral blood. These receptors all stem from an adult man with Graves' ophthalmopathy.

The table lists this clonotype with many counts. The chain is built from TRBV12-3 or TRBV12-4 and TRBJ2-7; D is undetermined. V lost 3 bases, J lost 1 base, and 10 bases lay in between. The CDR3 is 14 residues long. CDR3 nucleotide sequence: TGTGCCAGCAGTTTCTTCGCCAGTTCCTACGAGCAGTACTTC. As protein: CASSFFASSYEQYF.

This clonotype was seen many times. The gene calls are TRBV7-9 and TRBJ2-7; either TRBD1 or TRBD2 may fit D (5 bases each). CDR1 is SEHNR, CDR2 FQNEAQ, per germline (reference sequence). The V end was cut by 7 bases, the J end by 4 bases, with 20 bases between. The CDR3 loop spans 15 amino acids. The CDR3 is CASMSGPGTAYEQYF. DNA of the CDR3: TGTGCCAGCATGTCGGGACCTGGAACAGCGTACGAGCAGTACTTC.

Only one count was recorded for this clonotype. The J gene is TRBJ1-1, the V gene TRBV10-3, with 8 bases fitting TRBD1. Trimming cost V 10 bases and J 1 base; bases outside gene matches: 14. The CDR3 is made up of 16 amino acids. The germline CDR1 and CDR2 sequences are ENHRY and SYGVKD. The CDR3 loop is CASKSEQGVPNTEAFF. The CDR3 DNA follows: TGTGCCAGCAAATCAGAACAGGGGGTCCCGAACACTGAAGCTTTCTTT.

In this sample, this clonotype turned up a few times. The chain links TRBV7-2 to TRBJ1-2; perhaps TRBD1 as D (6 bases). The CDR3 is made up of 14 amino acids. V was trimmed by 1 base and J by 8 bases, leaving 14 bases between them. The V gene's germline CDR1 is SGHTA and CDR2 FQGNSA. In nucleotides, the CDR3 is TGTGCCAGCAGCTTAGATTCTTCAGGGGTCGGCTACACCTTC. Its protein is CASSLDSSGVGYTF.

The J gene is TRBJ2-7, the V gene TRBV4-1, with unresolved D. The CDR3 is 14 amino acids. The germline CDR1 and CDR2 sequences are MGHRA and YSYEKL. Trimming cost V 0 bases and J 12 bases, with 18 bases left between them. The CDR3 DNA follows: TGCGCCAGCAGCCAAGATAGTGAGATCCGTCAGGTGTACTTC. Protein sequence: CASSQDSEIRQVYF.

This clonotype was counted ten times or more. This chain connects TRBV7-2 to TRBJ2-5; D not resolved. The V and J ends lost 4 bases and 7 bases respectively, with 7 bases between them. This CDR3 is built from 11 residues. Germline CDR1 is SGHTA and CDR2 is FQGNSA. DNA of the CDR3: TGTGCCAGCAGCTCTTCGGGGACCCAGTACTTC. Residues: CASSSSGTQYF. The complete variable domain, with remaining parts taken from reference TRBV7-2 and TRBJ2-5, reads GAGVSQSPSNKVTEKGKDVELRCDPISGHTALYWYRQSLGQGLEFLIYFQGNSAPDKSGLPSDRFSAERTGGSVSTLTIQRTQQEDSAVYLCASSSSGTQYFGPGTRLLVL.

V gene TRBV29-1 combines with J gene TRBJ1-6; a weak D match, TRBD1 (6 bases). The CDR3 is 13 amino acids. Germline loops: CDR1 SQVTM, CDR2 ANQGSEA. V lost 6 bases, J lost 3 bases, and 9 bases lay in between. The CDR3 DNA is TGCAGCGTGCTGGGACACTATAATTCACCCCTCCACTTT. This gives the protein CSVLGHYNSPLHF.

A few counts support this clonotype. V is TRBV7-9 and J is TRBJ2-5, with TRBD2 identical over 12 bases. CDR3 length: 16 residues. The ends lost 1 base at V and 3 bases at J; junction bases unmatched: 3. Per germline, CDR1 SEHNR and CDR2 FQNEAQ (reference sequence). This CDR3 reads CASSLGLAGGKETQYF. The CDR3 DNA reads as TGTGCCAGCAGCTTAGGGCTAGCGGGAGGGAAAGAGACCCAGTACTTC.

A few counts support this clonotype. The genes are TRBV12-3 or TRBV12-4 and TRBJ2-2; 8 bases align to TRBD2. The CDR3 extends over 16 amino acids. V shed 6 bases and J 1 base; nucleotides not matched to a gene: 7. CDR3 nucleotide sequence: TGTGCCAGCAGATCCCCTAGCGGGCAGAACACCGGGGAGCTGTTTTTT. It encodes CASRSPSGQNTGELFF.

Remarks on this clonotype: A read error is possible here, since a much larger clone lies one base away. V and J are TRBV10-3 and TRBJ1-6; 9 bases are shared with TRBD1. The CDR3 consists of 15 residues. Germline V gene sequence: CDR1 ENHRY, CDR2 SYGVKD. CDR3 in amino acids: CASSCVDRGGSPLHF. CDR3 sequence (DNA): TGTGCCAGCAGTTGCGTCGACAGGGGGGGTTCACCCCTCCACTTT.

This clonotype was seen more than once but under ten times. V and J are TRBV20-1 and TRBJ1-5; D is uncertain. The CDR3 length is 12 residues. Germline lookup yields CDR1 DFQATT and CDR2 SNEGSKA (reference sequence). V was clipped by 5 bases and J by 5 bases, with 10 bases between them. The CDR3 coding sequence is TGCAGTGCTCCGGTCGGAGATCAGCCCCAGCATTTT. It encodes CSAPVGDQPQHF.

This clonotype was observed many times. The CDR3 protein is CASSASRGREKLFF. The CDR3, as DNA: TGTGCCAGCAGTGCTTCCAGGGGGCGGGAAAAACTGTTTTTT. The rearrangement uses TRBV2 and TRBJ1-4; TRBD1 aligns across 8 bases. Germline-derived CDR1 and CDR2 are SNHLY and FYNNEI. This CDR3 comprises 14 residues. The ends lost 4 bases at V and 8 bases at J; junction bases unmatched: 6.

The table lists this clonotype with a count of one. The chain joins TRBV2 to TRBJ1-4; D perhaps matches TRBD1 (6 bases). The CDR3 consists of 14 residues. CDR1 is SNHLY, CDR2 FYNNEI, per germline. V was shortened by 9 bases and J by 8 bases, with 19 bases between the two germline ends. The CDR3 loop is CARREGGQKEKLFF. The CDR3 DNA reads TGTGCCAGGCGGGAAGGGGGTCAGAAGGAAAAACTGTTTTTT.

The rearrangement links TRBV7-9 to TRBJ2-5; 8 positions agree with TRBD1. V trimming: 3 bases; J trimming: 4 bases; junction bases outside the gene matches: 7. The germline V gene encodes CDR1 SEHNR and CDR2 FQNEAQ (reference sequence). The CDR3 loop spans 15 amino acids. CDR3 sequence reads: CASSLRTGSGETQYF. DNA for the CDR3: TGTGCCAGCAGCTTGCGGACAGGGAGTGGAGAGACCCAGTACTTC.

There are many counts of this clonotype. The rearrangement joins TRBV12-3 or TRBV12-4 to TRBJ2-7, with 8 positions matching TRBD1. The V and J ends lost 3 bases and 2 bases, in that order; junction bases with no gene match: 9. CDR3 length equals 16 residues. The CDR3 bases are TGTGCCAGCAGTTTCCTTGGGACAGGCGTGGCCTACGAGCAGTACTTC. As protein: CASSFLGTGVAYEQYF.

This sequence joins TRBV7-8 and TRBJ1-5, with D maybe TRBD1 (6 bases). Germline lookup yields CDR1 SGHVS and CDR2 FQNEAQ. The CDR3 spans 15 residues. The V end was cut by 3 bases, the J end by 5 bases, with 14 bases between. CDR3 residues: CASSLEGGAYQPQHF. The CDR3 DNA is TGTGCCAGCAGCTTGGAAGGGGGGGCGTATCAGCCCCAGCATTTT.